The 4 T cell receptor beta chains in this list originate from one sample, sequenced in a study. Each CDR3 protein is one row after TCRdb ran MiXCR on the 5' RACE reads. Of under 45,000 distinct CDR3 sequences listed, around 30% are singletons. The source material was tumor-infiltrating memory CD4+ T cells sorted from the breast tumor. Subset noted: memory CD4+ T cells, CD4+CD45RO+CD25-. Every receptor here comes from a female donor with breast cancer.

The chain uses TRBV24-1 and TRBJ2-5; no clear D. V gave up 12 bases and J gave up 2 bases, with 18 bases separating them. Germline CDR1 reads KGHDR; CDR2 reads SFDVKD. This CDR3 is built from 14 residues. CDR3 DNA sequence: TGTGCCTCCTGTAAGAAGTACCTACAAGAGACCCAGTACTTC. This sequence encodes CASCKKYLQETQYF.

The sample holds a few counts of this clonotype. The gene calls are TRBV7-3 and TRBJ2-3; 10 bases line up with TRBD2. Germline V CDR1 and CDR2: SGHTA, FQGTGA. Trimming at V came to 5 bases and at J to 4 bases, leaving 3 bases not matched to a gene. The CDR3 spans 14 residues. CDR3 DNA sequence: TGTGCCAGCAGCCCTGGACTAGCGGCAGATACGCAGTATTTT. This gives the protein CASSPGLAADTQYF. The full variable domain, in which reference TRBV7-3 and TRBJ2-3 provide the parts outside the CDR3, is GAGVSQTPSNKVTEKGKYVELRCDPISGHTALYWYRQSLGQGPEFLIYFQGTGAADDSGLPNDRFFAVRPEGSVSTLKIQRTERGDSAVYLCASSPGLAADTQYFGPGTRLTVL.

This clonotype has just a few counts. The CDR3 bases are TGTGCCAGCAGTCCGGAGGGGAGCTCCTACAATGAGCAGTTCTTC. Translating gives CASSPEGSSYNEQFF. The chain combines TRBV2 with TRBJ2-1; maybe TRBD2 (6 bases). V was trimmed by 5 bases and J by 0 bases, leaving 11 bases between them. The germline gives CDR1 SNHLY, CDR2 FYNNEI. This CDR3 is 15 amino acids long.

Only a few counts were recorded for this clonotype. The V and J genes are TRBV6-5 and TRBJ2-7; a possible D gene is TRBD2 (5 bases). V shed 0 bases and J shed 2 bases, with 14 bases lying between them. The CDR3 runs to 16 residues. Germline loops: CDR1 MNHEY, CDR2 SVGAGI. CDR3 DNA: TGTGCCAGCAGTTACTCGGGCGAGGGCAGGCCCTACGAGCAGTACTTC. Amino acids: CASSYSGEGRPYEQYF.